A single sample is the source of the 24 T cell receptor beta chains below, sequenced in a study of T cell changes during pregnancy in multiple sclerosis. The table came from immunoSEQ multiplex PCR; TCRdb's copy has only in-frame clones and leaves some out. The sample carries around 80,000 clones, approximately 90% recorded once. The sample was peripheral blood, taken before pregnancy. The receptor source for this set is a female donor with multiple sclerosis, enrolled in a pregnancy study.

The genes are TRBV28 and TRBJ2-1; the match to TRBD2 covers 11 bases. Germline CDR1 MDHEN, CDR2 SYDVKM. V dropped 4 bases and J dropped 6; count of bases not matched to a gene: 5. This CDR3 contains 15 residues. The CDR3 coding sequence is TGTGCCAGCAGTTCCGGGACTAGCGGCCTCAATGAGCAGTTCTTC. Translating gives CASSSGTSGLNEQFF.

This chain links TRBV7-9 with TRBJ2-1; 12 positions match TRBD1. Trimming at V came to 6 bases and at J to 8 bases, leaving 5 bases not matched to a gene. There are 14 residues in the CDR3. Germline values: CDR1 SEHNR, CDR2 FQNEAQ (reference sequence). The CDR3: CASSSGQGADEQFF. CDR3 coding DNA: TGTGCCAGCAGTTCGGGACAGGGGGCGGATGAGCAGTTCTTC.

This clone was observed once. The chain links TRBV2 to TRBJ1-4, with D maybe TRBD1 (6 bases). The CDR3 is 15 amino acids. Germline V gene data show CDR1 as SNHLY and CDR2 as FYNNEI. With 3 bases removed from V and 3 bases from J, the gap between germline ends came to 11 bases. The CDR3 loop is CASSEVTGANEKLFF. The CDR3 DNA reads as TGTGCCAGCAGTGAGGTGACAGGCGCTAATGAAAAACTGTTTTTT.

The V call is TRBV28, the J call TRBJ2-5; 8 bases line up with TRBD1. Unmatched junction bases numbered 8, after V lost 3 bases and J lost 5 bases. Germline V gene data show CDR1 as MDHEN and CDR2 as SYDVKM. There are 15 residues in the CDR3. CDR3 sequence (DNA): TGTGCCAGCAGTTTCCTGGACAGGGTAAGGGAGACCCAGTACTTC. It is translated as CASSFLDRVRETQYF.

The chain couples TRBV20-1 to TRBJ2-7; 7 nucleotides line up with TRBD2. CDR1 and CDR2 (germline): DFQATT, SNEGSKA (reference sequence). The CDR3 loop spans 11 amino acids. The CDR3 protein is CTSGEQYEQYF. The CDR3 nucleotides are TGCACTAGCGGAGAGCAGTACGAGCAGTACTTC.

This sequence joins TRBV30 and TRBJ2-2; 12 bases align to TRBD2. The CDR3 sequence is 15 residues long. The junction had 1 base not matched to a gene; V was cut back by 4 bases and J by 1 base. In germline, CDR1 is GTSNPN, CDR2 SVGIG (reference sequence). For the CDR3, the DNA is TGTGCCTGGATGGGACTAGCGGGGAACACCGGGGAGCTGTTTTTT. This sequence encodes CAWMGLAGNTGELFF.

V and J are TRBV9 and TRBJ2-3, with TRBD1 matching over 7 bases. The CDR3 sequence is 14 residues long. V trimming: 3 bases; J trimming: 4 bases; junction bases outside the gene matches: 5. Germline V gives CDR1 SGDLS, CDR2 YYNGEE. The CDR3 sequence: CASSATGAADTQYF. Written as DNA, the CDR3 is TGTGCCAGCAGCGCCACAGGGGCCGCAGATACGCAGTATTTT. Variable domain in full (rest from reference TRBV9 and TRBJ2-3): DSGVTQTPKHLITATGQRVTLRCSPRSGDLSVYWYQQSLDQGLQFLIQYYNGEERAKGNILERFSAQQFPDLHSELNLSSLELGDSALYFCASSATGAADTQYFGPGTRLTVL.

The V call is TRBV6-5, the J call TRBJ2-3; possibly TRBD2 for D (6 bases). Germline CDR1 and CDR2: MNHEY and SVGAGI. The CDR3 totals 15 residues. Between the trimmed V and J ends, which lost 2 bases and 4 bases, there was a span of 13 bases. The CDR3 sequence is CASSYLGGGADTQYF. CDR3 coding DNA: TGTGCCAGCAGTTACCTGGGGGGAGGCGCAGATACGCAGTATTTT.

The chain uses TRBV30 and TRBJ2-1; 11 bases are shared with TRBD2. The CDR3 covers 17 residues. Trimming took 2 bases from V and 6 from J; bases not matched to a gene: 12. Germline V CDR1 and CDR2: GTSNPN, SVGIG (reference sequence). The CDR3 is CAWSLAGGPLGGNEQFF. The CDR3 DNA reads as TGTGCCTGGAGTTTAGCGGGAGGGCCTCTGGGGGGCAATGAGCAGTTCTTC. The full variable domain, rest sourced from reference TRBV30 and TRBJ2-1, is SQTIHQWPATLVQPVGSPLSLECTVEGTSNPNLYWYRQAAGRGLQLLFYSVGIGQISSEVPQNLSASRPQDRQFILSSKKLLLSDSGFYLCAWSLAGGPLGGNEQFFGPGTRLTVL.

The J gene is TRBJ2-1, the V gene TRBV9; 11 nucleotides agree with TRBD2. The junction had 10 bases not matched to a gene; V was cut back by 1 base and J by 10 bases. Germline lookup yields CDR1 SGDLS and CDR2 YYNGEE. This CDR3 contains 16 residues. CDR3 nucleotide sequence: TGTGCCAGCAGCGTAAAGACTAGCGGGATAAGGGAGGAGCAGTTCTTC. Translated, it gives CASSVKTSGIREEQFF.

V and J are TRBV5-1 and TRBJ2-7, with D possibly matching TRBD2 (5 bases). The CDR3 is 14 amino acids. Germline values: CDR1 SGHRS, CDR2 YFSETQ. Trimming took off 4 bases at V and 5 bases at J, with 16 bases between the two ends. CDR3 in amino acids: CASSPKAEPDEQYF. The CDR3 DNA is TGCGCCAGCAGCCCCAAAGCGGAACCAGACGAGCAGTACTTC.

Of note for this clone: One end of the junction is discordant with germline, which a read error may explain. The V and J genes are TRBV7-7 and TRBJ1-3; TRBD1 aligns across 10 bases. The CDR3 consists of 15 residues. Germline loops: CDR1 SSHAT, CDR2 FNYEAQ (reference sequence). Written as DNA, the CDR3 is TGTGCTAGCAGCTCGGGACAGGGGCGGGGAAACACCATATATTTT. Protein product: CASSSGQGRGNTIYF.

The chain joins TRBV28 to TRBJ1-5; 9 bases agree with TRBD1. Germline V gene lookup returns CDR1 MDHEN and CDR2 SYDVKM. The V gene end was trimmed by 6 bases and the J gene end by 2 bases; junction bases not matched to a gene: 5. The CDR3 is 15 amino acids. CDR3 protein: CASSPGTGRNQPQHF. The CDR3 DNA reads TGTGCCAGCAGCCCCGGGACAGGGCGCAATCAGCCCCAGCATTTT.

This chain joins TRBV13 and TRBJ2-2; 11 bases line up with TRBD1. Looked up from germline, CDR1 is PRHDT and CDR2 is FYEKMQ (reference sequence). The ends lost 5 bases at V and 4 bases at J; junction bases unmatched: 3. The CDR3 length is 15 residues. CDR3 amino acids: CASSPGTGGTGELFF. Here the CDR3 DNA reads TGTGCCAGCAGCCCAGGGACAGGGGGCACCGGGGAGCTGTTTTTT.

The rearrangement links TRBV29-1 to TRBJ2-1, with D possibly being TRBD1 (7 bases). Germline CDR1 and CDR2: SQVTM and ANQGSEA. CDR3 length: 14 amino acids. CDR3 in amino acids: CSGTGVAGSNEQFF. DNA for the CDR3: TGCAGTGGTACAGGGGTCGCGGGAAGTAATGAGCAGTTCTTC.

The rearrangement links TRBV19 to TRBJ2-2, with 10 bases aligning to TRBD2. The germline V gene has CDR1 LNHDA and CDR2 SQIVND (reference sequence). This CDR3 is 17 amino acids long. Germline trimming cut 8 bases from V and 5 bases from J; bases unmatched to any gene: 14. The CDR3 region has the DNA TGTGCCAGTCTCGGGCTAGCGGGAGCTCGGGGAACCGGGGAGCTGTTTTTT. Its protein product is CASLGLAGARGTGELFF.

The chain combines TRBV5-6 with TRBJ2-1; 10 bases align to TRBD1. Germline trimming cut 2 bases from V and 8 bases from J; bases unmatched to any gene: 4. The germline CDR1 and CDR2 sequences are SGHDT and YYEEEE. The CDR3 loop spans 14 amino acids. The CDR3 DNA is TGTGCCAGCAGCTTCGGGACAGGGGATGATGAGCAGTTCTTC. Its protein is CASSFGTGDDEQFF.

The V and J genes are TRBV11-2 and TRBJ2-5, with a possible D match to TRBD2 (5 bases). Between the trimmed V and J ends, which lost 1 base and 5 bases, there was a span of 11 bases. Germline values: CDR1 SGHAT, CDR2 FQNNGV. This CDR3 contains 14 residues. CDR3: CASSLAGIGETQYF. The CDR3 DNA is TGTGCCAGCAGCTTAGCGGGAATCGGTGAGACCCAGTACTTC.

This clone has a single count. This sequence joins TRBV7-2 and TRBJ2-1, with 11 bases fitting TRBD2. The CDR3 has 15 amino acids. V shed 5 bases and J 8 bases; nucleotides not matched to a gene: 8. Germline loops: CDR1 SGHTA, CDR2 FQGNSA. The CDR3 region has the DNA TGTGCCAGCAGCCCTAGCGGGAGGCCCGGCTATGAGCAGTTCTTC. This codes for CASSPSGRPGYEQFF.

CDR3 loop: CASSLGQGGWGTQYF. The CDR3 nucleotides are TGTGCCAGCAGTTTGGGACAGGGTGGATGGGGTACGCAGTATTTT. This chain uses TRBV6-5 with TRBJ2-3, with 9 bases aligning to TRBD1. V dropped 4 bases and J dropped 8; count of bases not matched to a gene: 10. The CDR3 runs to 15 residues. Germline CDR1 MNHEY, CDR2 SVGAGI.

The table lists this clone with a count of one. The J gene is TRBJ2-7, the V gene TRBV7-9, with D possibly being TRBD1 (7 bases). Germline CDR1 SEHNR, CDR2 FQNEAQ (reference sequence). The CDR3 covers 14 residues. V dropped 8 bases and J dropped 4 bases, with 18 bases sitting between them. The CDR3 reads CASGGRGDRYEQYF. In DNA form, the CDR3 reads TGTGCCAGCGGAGGCAGGGGGGACAGATACGAGCAGTACTTC. The full variable domain, completed using reference TRBV7-9 and TRBJ2-7, is DTGVSQNPRHKITKRGQNVTFRCDPISEHNRLYWYRQTLGQGPEFLTYFQNEAQLEKSRLLSDRFSAERPKGSFSTLEIQRTEQGDSAMYLCASGGRGDRYEQYFGPGTRLTVT.

The chain couples TRBV19 to TRBJ1-2; unclear D gene. V dropped 3 bases and J dropped 1 base, with 12 bases sitting between them. Germline V gene sequence: CDR1 LNHDA, CDR2 SQIVND (reference sequence). The CDR3 covers 15 residues. CDR3 in DNA: TGTGCCAGTAGTATCTGGGCACCCGATAACTATGGCTACACCTTC. Translating it yields CASSIWAPDNYGYTF.

The V and J genes are TRBV2 and TRBJ2-1; TRBD2 matches 12 bases. V lost 6 bases to trimming and J lost 5 bases; unmatched junction nucleotides: 5. The V gene's germline CDR1 is SNHLY and CDR2 FYNNEI. The CDR3 sequence is 15 residues long. Here the CDR3 reads CASRLAGGSHNEQFF. In DNA form, the CDR3 reads TGTGCCAGCAGACTAGCGGGAGGTTCCCACAATGAGCAGTTCTTC.

The chain recombines TRBV28 with TRBJ2-1, with a tentative D call TRBD2 (5 bases). The CDR3 consists of 17 residues. Germline CDR1 is MDHEN and CDR2 is SYDVKM. The V gene lost 5 bases and the J gene lost 5 bases, with 22 bases spanning the gap. This chain's CDR3 is CASSLSGRAGGHNEQFF. The CDR3 region has the DNA TGTGCCAGCAGTCTTTCCGGTAGGGCAGGAGGTCACAATGAGCAGTTCTTC.